This T cell receptor beta chain was recorded in a study of cytomegalovirus exposure and HLA in healthy donors. Overall study: A prior analysis found about 110 million unique TCR beta sequences from some 190 million T cells.

Whole-study findings and limits: Later work showed greater clonal expansion in HLA-associated TCR beta chains than in equally common others. Reportedly, fewer N-insertions than the approximately 700-donor mean appeared in an Asian-associated ancestry cluster in a later analysis.

The PCR employed 60 Vbeta primers together with 13 Jbeta primers. The assay was immunoSEQ multiplex PCR, and TCRdb's table has in-frame clones only and misses some. The table includes about 150,000 clones, 80% detected once. Germline trimming cut 1 base from V and 3 bases from J; bases unmatched to any gene: 6. The CDR3 is made up of 16 amino acids. Germline V CDR1 and CDR2: SEHNR, FQNEAQ (reference sequence). About this clone: The antigen remains undetermined.

This sequence originates from a man aged 30-40 years in good health and CMV-seropositive. The sequencing input was PBMCs. The chain links TRBV7-9 to TRBJ2-7; TRBD1 matches at 10 bases. CDR3 in amino acids: CASSLVMGTGDYEQYF. CDR3 DNA sequence: TGTGCCAGCAGCTTAGTAATGGGGACAGGGGACTACGAGCAGTACTTC.